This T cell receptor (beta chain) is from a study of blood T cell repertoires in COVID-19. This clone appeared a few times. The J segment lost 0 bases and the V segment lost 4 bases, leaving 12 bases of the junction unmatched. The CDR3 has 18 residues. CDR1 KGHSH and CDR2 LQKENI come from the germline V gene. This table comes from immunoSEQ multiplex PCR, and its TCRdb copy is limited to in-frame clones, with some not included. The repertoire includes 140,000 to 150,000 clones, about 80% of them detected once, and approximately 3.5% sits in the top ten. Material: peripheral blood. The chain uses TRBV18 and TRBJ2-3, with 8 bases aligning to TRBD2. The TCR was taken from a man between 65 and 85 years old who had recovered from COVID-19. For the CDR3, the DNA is TGTGCCAGCTCACTCACTAGCGGACGCACTTTTAGCACAGATACGCAGTATTTT. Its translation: CASSLTSGRTFSTDTQYF. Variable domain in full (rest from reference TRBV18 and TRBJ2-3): NAGVMQNPRHLVRRRGQEARLRCSPMKGHSHVYWYRQLPEEGLKFMVYLQKENIIDESGMPKERFSAEFPKEGPSILRIQQVVRGDSAAYFCASSLTSGRTFSTDTQYFGPGTRLTVL.